Below are 16 T cell receptor beta chains sequenced from a single sample in a study of cytomegalovirus exposure and HLA in healthy donors. In the PCR, 60 Vbeta and 13 Jbeta primers were used. Generated by immunoSEQ multiplex PCR, the TCRdb table keeps only in-frame clones and is missing some. Among 150,000 to 200,000 clones listed, 70% were seen once. Sequenced: PBMCs. Receptors were obtained from a man aged 18 to 29 in good health and CMV-seropositive.

The rearrangement uses TRBV1 and TRBJ2-1; TRBD2 was called by the table and not checked on the DNA. TRBV1 is recorded as a pseudogene. The CDR3 is 19 residues long. The CDR3, as DNA: TGCACCAGCAGCCAAGCCTACGGGACTAGCGGTAGCATTAACAATGAGCAGTTCTTC. Its protein is CTSSQAYGTSGSINNEQFF.

The chain uses TRBV4-1 and TRBJ1-3; maybe TRBD1 (6 bases). The V gene's germline CDR1 is MGHRA and CDR2 YSYEKL. The length of the CDR3 is 14 residues. Trimming took off 8 bases at V and 1 base at J, with 12 bases between the two ends. CDR3 DNA: TGCGCCAGCTCCCCGGGACAATCTGGAAACACCATATATTTT. Its protein is CASSPGQSGNTIYF.

V is TRBV9 and J is TRBJ1-6; weak D call: TRBD1 (6 bases). Germline loops: CDR1 SGDLS, CDR2 YYNGEE. V was trimmed by 3 bases and J by 4 bases, leaving 8 bases between them. This CDR3 spans 14 amino acids. In nucleotides, the CDR3 is TGTGCCAGCAGCGCGCAGGGGTATAATTCACCCCTCCACTTT. As protein: CASSAQGYNSPLHF.

The CDR3 DNA sequence: TGTGCCAGCAGTTTATTGAGGGGGCAAGATACGCAGTATTTT. It codes for CASSLLRGQDTQYF. The rearrangement links TRBV27 to TRBJ2-3, with 7 bases fitting TRBD1. Germline CDR1 is MNHEY and CDR2 is SMNVEV (reference sequence). The J segment lost 5 bases and the V segment lost 1 base, leaving 3 bases of the junction unmatched. The CDR3 totals 14 residues.

This chain uses TRBV5-6 with TRBJ1-3, with D perhaps TRBD1 (6 bases). Trimming removed 3 bases at V and 0 bases at J, with 19 bases between. CDR3 size: 18 residues. Looked up from germline, CDR1 is SGHDT and CDR2 is YYEEEE. DNA of the CDR3: TGTGCCAGCAGCTCATTAAGTGCACAGGGAAGCTCTGGAAACACCATATATTTT. Translation gives CASSSLSAQGSSGNTIYF.

On this clone itself: Germline and junction disagree at one end, which may indicate a read error. The genes are TRBV27 and TRBJ2-5; TRBD1 agrees at 8 bases. This CDR3 is built from 13 residues. Germline lookup yields CDR1 MNHEY and CDR2 SMNVEV (reference sequence). The CDR3 nucleotides are TGTGCCACCTCAGACAGGGGCCAAGGGACCCAGTACTTC. It is translated as CATSDRGQGTQYF.

The chain employs TRBV5-4 and TRBJ2-1, with 12 bases identical to TRBD2. The CDR3 contains 17 residues. Losses at the gene ends were 3 bases for V and 9 bases for J; bases not matched to a gene: 13. The germline V gene encodes CDR1 SGHNT and CDR2 YYREEE (reference sequence). CDR3: CASSSSSGLAGGTEQFF. The DNA for the CDR3 is TGTGCCAGCAGCTCTTCCTCGGGGCTAGCGGGGGGGACTGAGCAGTTCTTC.

This clone was counted a few times. The V and J genes are TRBV7-2 and TRBJ2-5, with D maybe TRBD2 (7 bases). Per germline, CDR1 SGHTA and CDR2 FQGNSA. The V end lost 5 bases, the J end lost 1 base, and 14 bases lay between the germline ends. This CDR3 is built from 15 residues. The CDR3 loop reads CASSPLRGGQETQYF. CDR3 nucleotide sequence: TGTGCCAGCAGCCCCCTTAGGGGGGGCCAAGAGACCCAGTACTTC.

The chain is built from TRBV30 and TRBJ1-2; D possibly corresponds to TRBD1 (5 bases). CDR1 is GTSNPN and CDR2 is SVGIG in the germline V gene (reference sequence). The CDR3 sequence is 16 residues long. Between the trimmed V and J ends, which lost 2 bases and 11 bases, there was a span of 27 bases. The DNA of the CDR3 is TGTGCCTGGAGTCCACTGGGTGACTTCTACCCCGGGGGGTACACCTTC. Amino acid sequence: CAWSPLGDFYPGGYTF.

The chain recombines TRBV6-1 with TRBJ1-4; TRBD1 agrees at 8 bases. CDR1 is MNHNS, CDR2 SASEGT, per germline. CDR3 length: 13 amino acids. V gave up 4 bases and J gave up 7 bases; unmatched junction bases: 2. CDR3 protein: CASSGGQGEKLFF. CDR3 in DNA: TGTGCCAGCAGTGGCGGACAGGGTGAAAAACTGTTTTTT.

The V and J genes are TRBV5-6 and TRBJ2-5; D is unresolved. The CDR3 spans 16 residues. Germline assignment: CDR1 SGHDT and CDR2 YYEEEE. Trimming cost V 3 bases and J 3 bases, with 18 bases left between them. CDR3 DNA sequence: TGTGCCAGCAGCTCCTTGGTCCCGGGTTTTAAAGAGACCCAGTACTTC. Amino acids: CASSSLVPGFKETQYF.

The rearrangement links TRBV5-4 to TRBJ2-1; 8 nucleotides match TRBD2. The V gene end was trimmed by 1 base and the J gene end by 8 bases; junction bases not matched to a gene: 11. The CDR3 is made up of 16 amino acids. Germline values: CDR1 SGHNT, CDR2 YYREEE (reference sequence). CDR3 in DNA: TGTGCCAGCAGCTTGAGCGGGGGCCTAGGCCTTTATGAGCAGTTCTTC. Its protein is CASSLSGGLGLYEQFF.

The V call is TRBV2, the J call TRBJ1-2, with TRBD1 matching over 8 bases. Germline V CDR1 and CDR2: SNHLY, FYNNEI. CDR3 length: 14 amino acids. Trimming removed 7 bases from V and 4 bases from J; junction bases left unmatched: 8. The CDR3, as DNA: TGTGCCAGCAAAAATCAGGGGGCTGGCTATGGCTACACCTTC. It codes for CASKNQGAGYGYTF.

V usage is TRBV7-9 and J usage is TRBJ2-3, with 10 bases identical to TRBD2. The V gene's germline CDR1 is SEHNR and CDR2 FQNEAQ (reference sequence). The ends lost 2 bases at V and 4 bases at J; junction bases unmatched: 6. The CDR3 runs 16 residues. CDR3 amino acids: CASSLMASGGSDTQYF. DNA for the CDR3: TGTGCCAGCAGCTTAATGGCTAGCGGGGGATCAGATACGCAGTATTTT.

V is TRBV6-1 and J is TRBJ1-2; D gene unclear. The CDR3 sequence is 11 residues long. Germline V gives CDR1 MNHNS, CDR2 SASEGT. V was clipped by 2 bases and J by 6 bases, with 4 bases between them. CDR3 region: CASSERDGYTF. In DNA, the CDR3 is TGTGCCAGCAGTGAAAGAGATGGCTACACCTTC.

The J gene is TRBJ1-4, the V gene TRBV30, with D maybe TRBD1 (5 bases). Germline V gives CDR1 GTSNPN, CDR2 SVGIG (reference sequence). The CDR3 covers 15 residues. The ends were cut back, 4 bases at V and 10 bases at J, with 22 bases in the middle. Written as DNA, the CDR3 is TGTGCCTGGACCCCAATGCGGCAGGGCGGTATAAAACTGTTTTTT. Protein sequence: CAWTPMRQGGIKLFF.